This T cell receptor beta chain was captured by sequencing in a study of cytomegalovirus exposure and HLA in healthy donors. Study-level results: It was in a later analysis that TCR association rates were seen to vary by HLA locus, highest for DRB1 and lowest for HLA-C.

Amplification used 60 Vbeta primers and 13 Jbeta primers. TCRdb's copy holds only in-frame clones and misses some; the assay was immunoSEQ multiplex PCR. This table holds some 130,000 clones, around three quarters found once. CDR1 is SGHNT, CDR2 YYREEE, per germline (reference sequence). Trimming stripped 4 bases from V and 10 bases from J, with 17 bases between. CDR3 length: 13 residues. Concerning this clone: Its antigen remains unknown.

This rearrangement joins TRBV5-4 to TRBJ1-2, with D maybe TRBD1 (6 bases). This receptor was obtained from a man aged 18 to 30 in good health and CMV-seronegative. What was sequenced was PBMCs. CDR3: CASSGSSGQDYTF. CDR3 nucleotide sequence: TGTGCCAGCAGCGGCTCATCGGGACAAGACTACACCTTC. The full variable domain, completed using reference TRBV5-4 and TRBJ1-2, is ETGVTQSPTHLIKTRGQQVTLRCSSQSGHNTVSWYQQALGQGPQFIFQYYREEENGRGNFPPRFSGLQFPNYSSELNVNALELDDSALYLCASSGSSGQDYTFGSGTRLTVV.